The 5 T cell receptor beta chains below come from one sample, sequenced in a study of T cell changes during pregnancy in multiple sclerosis. Assay used: immunoSEQ multiplex PCR; TCRdb lists only in-frame clones, some missing. The profile shows around 130,000 clones, approximately 93% of them singletons. The starting material was peripheral blood, obtained before pregnancy. Source of these receptors: a female donor with multiple sclerosis, enrolled in a pregnancy study.

The J gene is TRBJ2-5, the V gene TRBV19, with a tentative D call TRBD1 (5 bases). Germline V gives CDR1 LNHDA, CDR2 SQIVND (reference sequence). V lost 1 base and J lost 2, with 11 bases in between. The CDR3 spans 15 residues. In DNA form, the CDR3 reads TGTGCCAGTAGTATAGCCCCAGGGCAGCAAGAGACCCAGTACTTC. Its translation: CASSIAPGQQETQYF.

This sequence joins TRBV9 and TRBJ1-1; possible D gene TRBD1, 5 bases. V lost 4 bases, J lost 6 bases, and 13 bases lay in between. CDR1 is SGDLS, CDR2 YYNGEE, per germline. The CDR3 length is 13 residues. The chain's CDR3 is CASSLTGGSEAFF. Written as DNA, the CDR3 is TGTGCCAGCAGCCTTACGGGGGGGTCTGAAGCTTTCTTT.

This chain links TRBV11-1 with TRBJ2-7, with D tentatively TRBD1 (8 bases). V gave up 4 bases and J gave up 3 bases, with 13 bases separating them. Germline CDR1 reads SGHAT; CDR2 reads FQDESV (reference sequence). This CDR3 is built from 14 residues. The CDR3 reads CASSSYRGGYEQYF. The CDR3 DNA reads TGTGCCAGCAGCTCCTACAGGGGGGGCTACGAGCAGTACTTC.

The chain has TRBV15 and TRBJ1-3; D uncertain. V lost 3 bases to trimming and J lost 0 bases, with 12 bases between them. Germline V CDR1 and CDR2: LNHNV, YYDKDF (reference sequence). The length of the CDR3 is 16 residues. The CDR3 DNA reads TGTGCCACCAGCAGGGATCAGGACTTCTCTGGAAACACCATATATTTT. It encodes CATSRDQDFSGNTIYF.

The chain has TRBV15 and TRBJ1-2; no firm D call. Germline V lookup: CDR1 LNHNV, CDR2 YYDKDF (reference sequence). The CDR3 runs 15 residues. The V end was cut by 7 bases, the J end by 4 bases, with 19 bases between. CDR3 bases: TGTGCCACCAAGCCCGAGGGCGGGTACTCCTATGGCTACACCTTC. Protein sequence: CATKPEGGYSYGYTF.